This TCR beta chain was sequenced during a study of blood T cell repertoires in COVID-19. Study details: PBMCs, B-cell-depleted T cells, or T cells were the source of the cDNA or gDNA that made up the material.

Methods used by the authors: Reference gene primer amplification in the assay estimated nucleated cell counts. Profiling relied on immunoSEQ multiplex PCR, and the TCRdb table lists in-frame clones only, not all of them. The D gene and trimming were derived from the DNA, and the V and J assignments and clone size from that table. The sample gives under 170,000 clones, approximately 86% of which show up once; less than 4.5% is in the top ten. CDR1 SGHRS and CDR2 YFSETQ come from the germline V gene. The CDR3 runs to 14 residues. V lost 1 base to trimming and J lost 3 bases; unmatched junction nucleotides: 4.

The chain carries TRBV5-1 and TRBJ2-7; 7 nucleotides align to TRBD1. Sequenced: peripheral blood. This clonotype originated in a woman aged 55 to 70 with active or convalescent COVID-19. The CDR3 coding sequence is TGCGCCAGCAGCTTGACAGGGGCCAACTACGAGCAGTACTTC. This encodes CASSLTGANYEQYF.